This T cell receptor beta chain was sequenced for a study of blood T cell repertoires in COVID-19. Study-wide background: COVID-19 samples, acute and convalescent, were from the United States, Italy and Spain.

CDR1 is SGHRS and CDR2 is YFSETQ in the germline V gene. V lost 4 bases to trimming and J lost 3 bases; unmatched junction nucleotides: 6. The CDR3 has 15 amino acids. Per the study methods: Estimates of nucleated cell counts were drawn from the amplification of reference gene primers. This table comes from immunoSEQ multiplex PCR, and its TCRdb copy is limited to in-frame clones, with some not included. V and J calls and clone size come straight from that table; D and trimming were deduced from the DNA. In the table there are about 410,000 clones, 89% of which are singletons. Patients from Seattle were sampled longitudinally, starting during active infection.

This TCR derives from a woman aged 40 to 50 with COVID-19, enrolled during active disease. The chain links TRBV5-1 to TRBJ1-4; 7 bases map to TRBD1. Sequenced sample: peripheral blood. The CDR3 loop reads CASSIRDSSNEKLFF. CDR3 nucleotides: TGCGCCAGCAGCATAAGGGACAGTTCTAATGAAAAACTGTTTTTT.